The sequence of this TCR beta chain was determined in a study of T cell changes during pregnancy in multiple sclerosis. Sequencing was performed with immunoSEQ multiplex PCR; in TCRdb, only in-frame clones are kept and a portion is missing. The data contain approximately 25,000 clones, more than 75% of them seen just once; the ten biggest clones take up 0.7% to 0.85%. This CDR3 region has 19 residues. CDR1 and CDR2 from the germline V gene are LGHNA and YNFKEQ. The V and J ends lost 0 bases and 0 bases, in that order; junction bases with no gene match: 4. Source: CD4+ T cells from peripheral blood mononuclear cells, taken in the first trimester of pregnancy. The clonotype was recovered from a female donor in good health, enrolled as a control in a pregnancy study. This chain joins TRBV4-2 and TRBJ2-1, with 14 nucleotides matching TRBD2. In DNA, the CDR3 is TGTGCCAGCAGCCAAGAGAGTGGGACTAGCGGGAGCTCCTACAATGAGCAGTTCTTC. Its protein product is CASSQESGTSGSSYNEQFF.